This T cell receptor (beta chain) appears in the sequencing data of a study of T cell responses to AZD1222 COVID-19 vaccine. Clones were sequenced by immunoSEQ multiplex PCR, and TCRdb holds only the in-frame ones, with some missing. The sample contains more than 65,000 clones, approximately 83% of which appear only once. The length of the CDR3 is 12 residues. Germline values: CDR1 SGHTA, CDR2 FQGNSA. Trimming took off 4 bases at V and 8 bases at J, with 8 bases between the two ends. Sample: peripheral blood, taken 28 days after the second AZD1222 dose. The clonotype comes from an adult who received the AZD1222 COVID-19 vaccine. This chain connects TRBV7-2 to TRBJ2-2; possible D gene TRBD2, 5 bases. Here the CDR3 reads CASSYRGGELFF. CDR3 nucleotide sequence: TGTGCCAGCAGCTACCGCGGGGGGGAGCTGTTTTTT.